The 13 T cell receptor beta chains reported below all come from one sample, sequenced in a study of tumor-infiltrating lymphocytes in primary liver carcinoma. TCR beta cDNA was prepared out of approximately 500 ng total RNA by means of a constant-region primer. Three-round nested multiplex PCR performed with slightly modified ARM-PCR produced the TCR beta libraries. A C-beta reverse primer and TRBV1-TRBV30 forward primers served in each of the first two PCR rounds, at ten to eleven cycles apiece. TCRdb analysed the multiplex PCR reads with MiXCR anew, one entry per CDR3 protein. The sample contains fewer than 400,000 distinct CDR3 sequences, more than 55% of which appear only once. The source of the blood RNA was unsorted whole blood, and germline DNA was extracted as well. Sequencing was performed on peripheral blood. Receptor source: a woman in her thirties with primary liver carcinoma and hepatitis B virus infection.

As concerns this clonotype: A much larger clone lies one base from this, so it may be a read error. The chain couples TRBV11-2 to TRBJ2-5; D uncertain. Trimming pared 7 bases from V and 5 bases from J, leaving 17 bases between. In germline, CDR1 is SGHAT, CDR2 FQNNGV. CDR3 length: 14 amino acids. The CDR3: CASNYAEWGETQYF. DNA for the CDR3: TGTGCCAGCAACTACGCGGAGTGGGGTGAGACCCAGTACTTC.

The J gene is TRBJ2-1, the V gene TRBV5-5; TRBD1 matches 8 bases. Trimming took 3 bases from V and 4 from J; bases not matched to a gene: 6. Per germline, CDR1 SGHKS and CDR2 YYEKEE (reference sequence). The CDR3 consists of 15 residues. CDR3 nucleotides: TGTGCCAGCAGCTCCACCACAGGGGGGTACAATGAGCAGTTCTTC. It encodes CASSSTTGGYNEQFF.

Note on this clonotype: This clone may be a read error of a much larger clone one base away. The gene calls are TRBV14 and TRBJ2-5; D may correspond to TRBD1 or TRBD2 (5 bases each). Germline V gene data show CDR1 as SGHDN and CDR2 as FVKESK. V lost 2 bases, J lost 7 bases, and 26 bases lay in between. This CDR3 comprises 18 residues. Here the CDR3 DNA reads TGTGCCAGCAGCCAAACTTTAAACCCGACAGAGGGCTTTGGGACCCAGTACTTC. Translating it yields CASSQTLNPTEGFGTQYF.

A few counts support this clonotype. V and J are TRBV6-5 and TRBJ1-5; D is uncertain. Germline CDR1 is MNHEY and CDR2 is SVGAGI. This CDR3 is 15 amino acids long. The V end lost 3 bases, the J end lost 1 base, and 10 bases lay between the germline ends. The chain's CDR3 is CASSYNGGSNQPQHF. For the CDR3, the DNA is TGTGCCAGCAGTTATAATGGTGGAAGCAATCAGCCCCAGCATTTT.

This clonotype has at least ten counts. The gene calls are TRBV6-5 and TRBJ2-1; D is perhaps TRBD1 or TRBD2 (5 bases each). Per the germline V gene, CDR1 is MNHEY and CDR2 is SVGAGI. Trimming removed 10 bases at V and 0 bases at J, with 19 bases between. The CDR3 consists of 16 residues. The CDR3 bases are TGTGCCACCGAGGGGTCGACTCCTGGCTCCTACAATGAGCAGTTCTTC. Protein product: CATEGSTPGSYNEQFF.

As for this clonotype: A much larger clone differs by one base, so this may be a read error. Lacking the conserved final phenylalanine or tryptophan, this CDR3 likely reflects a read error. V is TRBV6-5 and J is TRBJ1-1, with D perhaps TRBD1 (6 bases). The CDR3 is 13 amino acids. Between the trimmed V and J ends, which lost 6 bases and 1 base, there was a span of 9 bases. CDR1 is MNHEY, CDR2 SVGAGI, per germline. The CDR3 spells CASRGTSNTEAFS. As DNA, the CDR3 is TGTGCCAGCAGGGGGACATCGAACACTGAAGCTTTCTCT.

In nucleotides, the CDR3 is TGTGCCAGCAGCTCCGGACAGTACGCCGGGGAGCTGTTTTTT. Amino acids: CASSSGQYAGELFF. The chain is built from TRBV6-5 and TRBJ2-2; a weak D match, TRBD1 (6 bases). Trimming pared 6 bases from V and 6 bases from J, leaving 14 bases between. Per germline, CDR1 MNHEY and CDR2 SVGAGI. The CDR3 has 14 amino acids.

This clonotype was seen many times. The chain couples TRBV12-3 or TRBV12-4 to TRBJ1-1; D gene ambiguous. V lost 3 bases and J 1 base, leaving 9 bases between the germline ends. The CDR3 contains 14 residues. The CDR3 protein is CASSFRHPNTEAFF. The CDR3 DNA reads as TGTGCCAGCAGTTTTAGACACCCGAACACTGAAGCTTTCTTT.

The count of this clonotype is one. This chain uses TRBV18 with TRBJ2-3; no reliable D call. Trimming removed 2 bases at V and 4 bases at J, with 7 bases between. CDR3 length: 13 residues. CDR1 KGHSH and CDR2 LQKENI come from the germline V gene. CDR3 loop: CASSPRASDTQYF. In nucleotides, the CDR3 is TGTGCCAGCTCACCAAGAGCCTCAGATACGCAGTATTTT. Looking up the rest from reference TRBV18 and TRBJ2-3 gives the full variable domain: NAGVMQNPRHLVRRRGQEARLRCSPMKGHSHVYWYRQLPEEGLKFMVYLQKENIIDESGMPKERFSAEFPKEGPSILRIQQVVRGDSAAYFCASSPRASDTQYFGPGTRLTVL.

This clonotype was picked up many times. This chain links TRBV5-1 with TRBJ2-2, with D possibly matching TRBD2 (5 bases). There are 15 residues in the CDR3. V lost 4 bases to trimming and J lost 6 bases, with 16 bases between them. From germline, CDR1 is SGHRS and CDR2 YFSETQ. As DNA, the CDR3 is TGCGCCAGCAGCAACCAGCGGAGTCAGGCCGGGGAGCTGTTTTTT. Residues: CASSNQRSQAGELFF.

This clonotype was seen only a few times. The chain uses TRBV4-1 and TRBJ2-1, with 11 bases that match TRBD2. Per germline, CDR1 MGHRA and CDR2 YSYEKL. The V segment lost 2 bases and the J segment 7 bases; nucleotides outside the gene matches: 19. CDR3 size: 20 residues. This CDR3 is CASSQTTTRSTSGRGNEQFF. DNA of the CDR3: TGCGCCAGCAGCCAAACAACTACCCGCTCCACTAGCGGGAGAGGGAATGAGCAGTTCTTC.

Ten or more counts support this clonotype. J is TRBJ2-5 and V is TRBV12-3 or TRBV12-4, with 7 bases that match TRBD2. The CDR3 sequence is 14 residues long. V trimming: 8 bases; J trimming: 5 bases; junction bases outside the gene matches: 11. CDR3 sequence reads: CASRWRESGETQYF. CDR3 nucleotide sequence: TGTGCCAGCCGGTGGCGGGAGTCTGGTGAGACCCAGTACTTC.

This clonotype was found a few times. CDR3 in DNA: TGTGCCAGTCGACAGAATAGCAATCAGCCCCAGCATTTT. Amino acids: CASRQNSNQPQHF. The chain has TRBV6-5 and TRBJ1-5; possible D gene TRBD1, 5 bases. CDR1 is MNHEY and CDR2 is SVGAGI in the germline V gene. V lost 9 bases and J 0 bases, leaving 9 bases between the germline ends. The CDR3 sequence is 13 residues long.